This TCR beta chain was recorded in a study of yellow fever vaccine responses in identical twins. General study results and limits: Twins' T cell vaccine responses reportedly looked partly convergent, partly personalized.

TCRdb used MiXCR to reprocess the RT-PCR reads, holding one entry per CDR3 protein. The sample records about 23,000 distinct CDR3 sequences, around 77% being singletons. This clonotype came up a few times. Its antigen is currently unknown. Germline V gene lookup returns CDR1 SQVTM and CDR2 ANQGSEA. Losses at the gene ends were 7 bases for V and 3 bases for J; bases not matched to a gene: 5. The CDR3 consists of 13 residues. This sequence was found in a young woman who received the yellow fever vaccine. The source material was T cells from blood (PBMCs), unsorted or a sorted subset (not recorded which), sampled before or after yellow fever vaccination (not recorded which). This chain connects TRBV29-1 to TRBJ1-3; 8 nucleotides line up with TRBD1. The CDR3 DNA sequence: TGCAGCGCCCGGACAGGGCGTGGAAACACCATATATTTT. Protein product: CSARTGRGNTIYF.